This TCR beta chain was identified in a study of T-cell reconstitution after alpha-beta-depleted transplantation in children. Study-wide points: Surviving recipient cells, namely T cells and thymic progenitors, were the source of high day-60 TCRbeta diversity in some patients. Reportedly, roughly two months post-transplant, alpha-beta T cells arose from several hundred expanded graft clones. Counts and diversity of T cells one year after transplant came mostly from newly produced T cells.

TCRbeta library construction was performed incorporating unique molecular identifiers. TCRdb reprocessed the PCR reads via MiXCR and lists one record per CDR3 protein. This sample has approximately 300,000 distinct CDR3 sequences, with almost 8% found just once. The CDR3 consists of 15 residues. Trimming pared 4 bases from V and 0 bases from J, leaving 14 bases between. Germline values: CDR1 DFQATT, CDR2 SNEGSKA (reference sequence). This clonotype was recorded at least ten times. Antigen: not known. This receptor was taken from a female patient aged 2-10 years who had a stem cell transplant for Fanconi anemia, so the T cells may come from the graft donor. J is TRBJ2-3 and V is TRBV20-1; TRBD2 is a possible D gene (6 bases). The specimen comprised peripheral blood, sampled 360 days after TCRalphabeta/CD19-depleted stem cell transplant. CDR3 bases: TGCAGTGCTAAGTCGAGCGGGCCAAGCACAGATACGCAGTATTTT. Its protein product is CSAKSSGPSTDTQYF.